This entry lists 30 T cell receptor beta chains sequenced from one sample in a study of blood T cell repertoires in COVID-19. Produced via immunoSEQ multiplex PCR; TCRdb's table is partial and in-frame only. The profile shows under 130,000 clones, around four fifths of them singletons. Sequences were obtained from peripheral blood. The receptors here all came from a woman in her sixties or seventies with acute or convalescent COVID-19.

This rearrangement joins TRBV5-1 to TRBJ1-3, with 7 bases lining up with TRBD1. Germline V CDR1 and CDR2: SGHRS, YFSETQ. CDR3 length: 16 amino acids. V lost 4 bases, J lost 0 bases, and 7 bases stayed unmatched. The CDR3 coding sequence is TGCGCCAGCAGCCGTGAGGGGGCTATCTCTGGAAACACCATATATTTT. Translation: CASSREGAISGNTIYF.

This chain uses TRBV6-5 with TRBJ2-1; 8 bases are shared with TRBD1. V shed 7 bases and J 5 bases; nucleotides not matched to a gene: 7. Germline CDR1 MNHEY, CDR2 SVGAGI. CDR3 length: 14 residues. CDR3 bases: TGTGCCAGCACCCGGGACAGGTTTAACAATGAGCAGTTCTTC. Translated, it gives CASTRDRFNNEQFF.

This sequence joins TRBV6-5 and TRBJ2-2; 7 bases align to TRBD2. Germline V gene sequence: CDR1 MNHEY, CDR2 SVGAGI. With V trimmed by 0 bases and J by 3 bases, 1 base remained unmatched. The CDR3 loop spans 15 amino acids. CDR3 DNA: TGTGCCAGCAGTTACTCGGGAGGGTACACCGGGGAGCTGTTTTTT. Translated, it gives CASSYSGGYTGELFF.

In this sample, this clone turned up a few times. J is TRBJ1-1 and V is TRBV19; D is unresolved. V lost 3 bases to trimming and J lost 11 bases, with 22 bases between them. CDR1 and CDR2 (germline): LNHDA, SQIVND (reference sequence). This CDR3 contains 15 residues. This chain's CDR3 is CASSIQVGTIEVAFF. DNA for the CDR3: TGTGCCAGTAGTATTCAGGTTGGAACCATAGAAGTGGCTTTCTTT.

V and J are TRBV20-1 and TRBJ2-1; D not certain. The germline V gene encodes CDR1 DFQATT and CDR2 SNEGSKA (reference sequence). The CDR3 consists of 13 residues. Trimming removed 3 bases from V and 5 bases from J, with 11 bases in between. The CDR3 loop is CSASSPQNNEQFF. The CDR3 DNA is TGCAGTGCTAGTTCCCCACAGAACAATGAGCAGTTCTTC.

The chain joins TRBV24-1 to TRBJ1-5; 7 bases align to TRBD1. The CDR3 spans 16 residues. The J segment lost 0 bases and the V segment lost 3 bases, leaving 4 bases of the junction unmatched. Germline CDR1 KGHDR, CDR2 SFDVKD. This CDR3 reads CATSDTQGNSNQPQHF. The CDR3 DNA is TGTGCCACCAGTGATACACAGGGGAATAGCAATCAGCCCCAGCATTTT.

This clone was picked up one time. This chain joins TRBV12-5 and TRBJ2-7; 12 bases are shared with TRBD1. Per germline, CDR1 LGHNT and CDR2 FRNRAP. V lost 4 bases to trimming and J lost 7 bases; unmatched junction nucleotides: 8. This CDR3 region has 15 residues. The CDR3 loop is CASGSYGTGGREQYF. CDR3 bases: TGTGCTAGTGGTTCGTACGGGACAGGGGGCAGGGAGCAGTACTTC.

The J gene is TRBJ2-7, the V gene TRBV5-1; TRBD2 aligns across 11 bases. With 3 bases clipped from V and 3 bases from J, the junction kept 14 bases outside the gene matches. CDR1 and CDR2 from the germline V gene are SGHRS and YFSETQ. The CDR3 contains 18 residues. The DNA for the CDR3 is TGCGCCAGCAGCTCGGGACCCACGGGACTAGCGGCCTACTACGAGCAGTACTTC. Amino acids: CASSSGPTGLAAYYEQYF.

The chain is built from TRBV2 and TRBJ2-7, with TRBD1 matching 9 bases. Germline CDR1 reads SNHLY; CDR2 reads FYNNEI. This CDR3 comprises 13 residues. Trimming took 6 bases from V and 3 from J; bases not matched to a gene: 3. The chain's CDR3 is CASRRTGVYEQYF. The CDR3 nucleotides are TGTGCCAGCAGGAGGACAGGGGTCTACGAGCAGTACTTC.

The V call is TRBV19, the J call TRBJ1-5; D is perhaps TRBD1 (6 bases). V was pared by 4 bases and J by 0 bases, with 13 bases between. Germline loops: CDR1 LNHDA, CDR2 SQIVND (reference sequence). This CDR3 has 16 residues. The CDR3 sequence: CASSTYRDYSNQPQHF. The CDR3 DNA is TGTGCCAGTAGTACGTACAGGGATTATAGCAATCAGCCCCAGCATTTT.

For this clone: A much larger clone is a single base away; this may be a read error. The sample contains more than one DNA sequence encoding this CDR3. The rearrangement uses TRBV5-1 and TRBJ2-7; 8 bases line up with TRBD2. Per germline, CDR1 SGHRS and CDR2 YFSETQ. The CDR3 is made up of 16 amino acids. V was pared by 10 bases and J by 7 bases, with 22 bases of the junction left unmatched. The CDR3 reads CARLSVWGGRGGEQYF. Here the CDR3 DNA reads TGCGCCCGTTTGAGCGTTTGGGGGGGCCGGGGGGGGGAGCAGTACTTC.

The CDR3 here is CASRKGGSYEQYF. CDR3 DNA: TGTGCCAGCAGGAAAGGGGGTTCCTACGAGCAGTACTTC. V gene TRBV25-1 combines with J gene TRBJ2-7; D might be TRBD1 (6 bases). The germline CDR1 and CDR2 sequences are MGHDK and SYGVNS. The ends were cut back, 6 bases at V and 1 base at J, with 10 bases in the middle. The CDR3 runs to 13 residues.

The rearrangement links TRBV19 to TRBJ2-2, with 13 bases matching TRBD2. Germline loops: CDR1 LNHDA, CDR2 SQIVND (reference sequence). This CDR3 is built from 20 residues. V shed 6 bases, J shed 4 bases, and the junction held 17 bases outside the gene matches. This chain's CDR3 is CASRYLQGLAGPSSTGELFF. DNA of the CDR3: TGTGCCAGTAGGTATCTCCAGGGACTAGCGGGGCCTTCGAGCACCGGGGAGCTGTTTTTT.

This chain joins TRBV5-4 and TRBJ2-5; 9 bases fit TRBD2. The CDR3 runs to 17 residues. Germline V gene sequence: CDR1 SGHNT, CDR2 YYREEE (reference sequence). The V segment lost 4 bases and the J segment 5 bases; nucleotides outside the gene matches: 15. CDR3 coding DNA: TGTGCCAGCAGCGCTGGGGCTAGCGGGAACCGGGGTGAGACCCAGTACTTC. Protein: CASSAGASGNRGETQYF.

The genes are TRBV19 and TRBJ2-1, with 13 bases lining up with TRBD2. The CDR3 runs to 18 residues. From germline, CDR1 is LNHDA and CDR2 SQIVND (reference sequence). J lost 4 bases, V lost 3 bases, and 9 bases had no gene match. The CDR3 reads CASSIQGSGLAGYNEQFF. The DNA for the CDR3 is TGTGCCAGTAGTATCCAGGGGTCGGGACTAGCGGGGTACAATGAGCAGTTCTTC.

The J gene is TRBJ1-5, the V gene TRBV11-1, with D hard to call. Germline assignment: CDR1 SGHAT and CDR2 FQDESV (reference sequence). Trimming took 4 bases from V and 0 from J, leaving 10 bases between them. The CDR3 runs 15 residues. CDR3 DNA sequence: TGTGCCAGCAGCTATTCAGTCCTTAGCAATCAGCCCCAGCATTTT. Its protein is CASSYSVLSNQPQHF.

V usage is TRBV18 and J usage is TRBJ2-5, with 7 bases lining up with TRBD1. The CDR3 length is 13 residues. CDR1 is KGHSH, CDR2 LQKENI, per germline. The trim removed 3 bases at V and 3 bases at J, leaving 1 base unmatched. The CDR3 bases are TGTGCCAGCTCACCCGGACAGGAAGAGACCCAGTACTTC. As protein: CASSPGQEETQYF.

This chain links TRBV5-6 with TRBJ2-5; 10 bases are a match to TRBD1. The CDR3 sequence is 15 residues long. V trimming: 4 bases; J trimming: 4 bases; junction bases outside the gene matches: 7. Germline V gives CDR1 SGHDT, CDR2 YYEEEE. The CDR3 DNA follows: TGTGCCAGCAGCCCTAGACAGGGGGCCGGAGAGACCCAGTACTTC. This gives the protein CASSPRQGAGETQYF.

This chain joins TRBV4-2 and TRBJ1-6; 9 positions match TRBD1. The J segment lost 7 bases and the V segment lost 0 bases, leaving 4 bases of the junction unmatched. This CDR3 region has 16 residues. Germline V gene lookup returns CDR1 LGHNA and CDR2 YNFKEQ. The CDR3: CASSQDSQGANSPLHF. As DNA, the CDR3 is TGTGCCAGCAGCCAAGACTCACAGGGGGCGAATTCACCCCTCCACTTT.

A few counts support this clone. The chain has TRBV13 and TRBJ1-2; maybe TRBD1 (6 bases). The CDR3 length is 13 residues. Germline V lookup: CDR1 PRHDT, CDR2 FYEKMQ (reference sequence). The V end lost 6 bases, the J end lost 7 bases, and 15 bases lay between the germline ends. The CDR3 nucleotides are TGTGCCAGCAGTTCCCGGGGGGGCGGTGGCTACACCTTC. Translation: CASSSRGGGGYTF.

This chain links TRBV5-1 with TRBJ1-2, with a weak D call TRBD1 (5 bases). The CDR3 loop spans 15 amino acids. V dropped 4 bases and J dropped 2 bases, with 15 bases sitting between them. The germline V gene encodes CDR1 SGHRS and CDR2 YFSETQ. The CDR3 here is CASSPGGGENYGYTF. The CDR3 DNA is TGCGCCAGCAGCCCGGGGGGGGGAGAGAACTATGGCTACACCTTC.

J is TRBJ1-2 and V is TRBV7-9; D gene uncertain. Germline V CDR1 and CDR2: SEHNR, FQNEAQ (reference sequence). Trimming shortened V by 5 bases and J by 3 bases, and 13 bases separated the two germline ends. The CDR3 has 14 amino acids. CDR3 DNA: TGTGCCAGCAGCGCCCTCGTTACGGACTATGGCTACACCTTC. It codes for CASSALVTDYGYTF.

The genes are TRBV12-5 and TRBJ2-1, with 9 bases lining up with TRBD1. V gave up 6 bases and J gave up 4 bases; unmatched junction bases: 4. The CDR3 has 14 residues. Germline V gene lookup returns CDR1 LGHNT and CDR2 FRNRAP. The CDR3, as DNA: TGTGCTAGTGGCACCGGACAGGGGTACAATGAGCAGTTCTTC. It yields the protein CASGTGQGYNEQFF.

The chain is built from TRBV30 and TRBJ2-2; 7 bases line up with TRBD1. Germline assignment: CDR1 GTSNPN and CDR2 SVGIG (reference sequence). CDR3 length: 13 amino acids. DNA of the CDR3: TGTGGGTATGGGGCAGGGGGATCCGGGGAGCTGTTTTTT. Translated, it gives CGYGAGGSGELFF.

The chain employs TRBV5-1 and TRBJ2-5; no reliable D call. The CDR3 runs to 13 residues. Trimming removed 4 bases at V and 3 bases at J, with 10 bases between. Germline V gene lookup returns CDR1 SGHRS and CDR2 YFSETQ. The CDR3, as DNA: TGCGCCAGCAGCCATGACTGGGAAGAGACCCAGTACTTC. The encoded protein is CASSHDWEETQYF.

The V and J genes are TRBV3-1 (or the pseudogene TRBV3-2) and TRBJ1-1; 9 bases map to TRBD1. Trimming at V came to 2 bases and at J to 8 bases, leaving 6 bases not matched to a gene. Germline V gene data show CDR1 as LGHDT and CDR2 as YNNKEL (reference sequence). CDR3 length: 14 amino acids. Here the CDR3 DNA reads TGTGCCAGCAGCCAAAAACAGGGGGCCGTGGAAGCTTTCTTT. Translating it yields CASSQKQGAVEAFF.

V is TRBV5-1 and J is TRBJ2-2; TRBD1 aligns across 10 bases. Germline V gene sequence: CDR1 SGHRS, CDR2 YFSETQ. This CDR3 is built from 14 residues. After removal of 7 bases from V and 7 bases from J, the junction contained 7 bases not matched to a gene. In DNA form, the CDR3 reads TGCGCCAGCCAGGACAGGGGGGTGTTCGGGGAGCTGTTTTTT. Amino acids: CASQDRGVFGELFF. Complete variable domain (other parts from reference TRBV5-1 and TRBJ2-2): KAGVTQTPRYLIKTRGQQVTLSCSPISGHRSVSWYQQTPGQGLQFLFEYFSETQRNKGNFPGRFSGRQFSNSRSEMNVSTLELGDSALYLCASQDRGVFGELFFGEGSRLTVL.

This chain connects TRBV15 to TRBJ1-2; TRBD1 agrees at 7 bases. Trimming at V came to 4 bases and at J to 6 bases, leaving 8 bases not matched to a gene. The CDR3 spans 14 residues. In germline, CDR1 is LNHNV, CDR2 YYDKDF (reference sequence). CDR3 bases: TGTGCCACCAGCAAGGACAGGCGGGAAAATGGCTACACCTTC. Its translation: CATSKDRRENGYTF.

The rearrangement uses TRBV24-1 and TRBJ1-5, with D tentatively TRBD1 (6 bases). CDR3 length: 14 amino acids. Trimming stripped 5 bases from V and 5 bases from J, with 12 bases between. Germline values: CDR1 KGHDR, CDR2 SFDVKD. The CDR3 is CATSGGGPDQPQHF. In nucleotides, the CDR3 is TGTGCCACCAGTGGGGGGGGGCCGGATCAGCCCCAGCATTTT.

The V gene is TRBV13, the J gene TRBJ2-1; 9 nucleotides agree with TRBD2. The length of the CDR3 is 16 residues. CDR1 and CDR2 from the germline V gene are PRHDT and FYEKMQ (reference sequence). V shed 0 bases, J shed 12 bases, and the junction held 12 bases outside the gene matches. The CDR3 DNA is TGTGCCAGCAGCTTAGGCAAGGCGGGGGGGTCGGCTCGGCAGTTCTTC. Translation gives CASSLGKAGGSARQFF.